These T cell receptor beta chains were read from a single sample in a study of blood T cell repertoires in COVID-19. Repertoires were generated with immunoSEQ multiplex PCR, while TCRdb's copy carries only in-frame clones and drops some. The table shows under 250,000 clones, with 85% to 90% occurring only once. The specimen was peripheral blood. The receptors come from a man aged 25-40 years with COVID-19, enrolled during active disease. Each CDR3 is given with its conserved first and last residue. Fields, in order: D gene, clone size, V gene, CDR3 length, J gene, CDR3 DNA, CDR3 protein. D genes are given only for firm matches. Some rows have no size entry. The others give once, few or many, or a class for an expanded clone.

D: NA
size: NA
V: TRBV30
length: 14
J: TRBJ1-1
DNA: TGTGCCTGGAGTGTTCAAGCCCTCAACACTGAAGCTTTCTTT
CDR3: CAWSVQALNTEAFF

D: NA
size: once
V: TRBV5-1
length: 14
J: TRBJ1-6
DNA: TGCGCCAGCAGCTTACCCAGTGATTTTTCACCCCTCCACTTT
CDR3: CASSLPSDFSPLHF

D: TRBD1
size: NA
V: TRBV11-2
length: 16
J: TRBJ1-2
DNA: TGTGCCAGCAGCCCCCGACAGGGGGAGGCATCCTATGGCTACACCTTC
CDR3: CASSPRQGEASYGYTF

D: NA
size: NA
V: TRBV7-2
length: 11
J: TRBJ2-1
DNA: TGTGCCAGCAGGTGGCGGAGTGAGCAGTTCTTC
CDR3: CASRWRSEQFF

D: NA
size: NA
V: TRBV2
length: 18
J: TRBJ1-3
DNA: TGTGCCAGCACCCAACCCGGGGGTCCATGGGTCTCTGGAAACACCATATATTTT
CDR3: CASTQPGGPWVSGNTIYF

D: TRBD1
size: NA
V: TRBV6-2/TRBV6-3
length: 17
J: TRBJ1-2
DNA: TGTGCCAGCAGTTACTCGAATCTGGGACAGGGGGACTATGGCTACACCTTC
CDR3: CASSYSNLGQGDYGYTF

D: NA
size: NA
V: TRBV28
length: 17
J: TRBJ1-2
DNA: TGTGCCAGCAAGAGGGGTGGGGGCGCGTCAATTTACTATGGCTACACCTTC
CDR3: CASKRGGGASIYYGYTF

D: TRBD1
size: NA
V: TRBV19
length: 11
J: TRBJ1-5
DNA: TGTGCCAGTAGTATAGGGGACAGGGAACATTTT
CDR3: CASSIGDREHF

D: NA
size: NA
V: TRBV28
length: 16
J: TRBJ2-1
DNA: TGTGCCAGTAGTTTAATGTCGGGGTGGGTCAACAATGAGCAGTTCTTC
CDR3: CASSLMSGWVNNEQFF

D: NA
size: NA
V: TRBV7-9
length: 15
J: TRBJ2-7
DNA: TGTGCCAGCAGCTTAGGAGGCCAGATACTCCACGAGCAGTACTTC
CDR3: CASSLGGQILHEQYF

D: TRBD1
size: NA
V: TRBV18
length: 16
J: TRBJ1-5
DNA: TGTGCCAGCTCACCCCAACAGGGGGCCAGCAATCAGCCCCAGCATTTT
CDR3: CASSPQQGASNQPQHF

D: TRBD1
size: NA
V: TRBV7-3
length: 16
J: TRBJ1-5
DNA: TGTGCCAGCAGCTTACCCGAGACAGGGTGGAATCAGCCCCAGCATTTT
CDR3: CASSLPETGWNQPQHF

D: TRBD1
size: NA
V: TRBV18
length: 14
J: TRBJ2-5
DNA: TGTGCCAGCTCACATGGGACAGGCCAAGAGACCCAGTACTTC
CDR3: CASSHGTGQETQYF

D: TRBD1
size: NA
V: TRBV29-1
length: 12
J: TRBJ1-1
DNA: TGCAGCGCCGGACAGGGAGTCACTGAAGCTTTCTTT
CDR3: CSAGQGVTEAFF

D: TRBD2
size: NA
V: TRBV7-9
length: 15
J: TRBJ2-1
DNA: TGTGCCAGCAGTCCTAGCGGGAGCTCCTACAATGAGCAGTTCTTC
CDR3: CASSPSGSSYNEQFF

D: NA
size: NA
V: TRBV24-1
length: 14
J: TRBJ2-7
DNA: TGTGCCACCAGTGACCCAGGGGCCCCCTACGAGCAGTACTTC
CDR3: CATSDPGAPYEQYF

D: NA
size: NA
V: TRBV19
length: 18
J: TRBJ2-3
DNA: TGTGCCAGTAGTCCCCGACCGGGACTCCTAGCCGGAGCAGATACGCAGTATTTT
CDR3: CASSPRPGLLAGADTQYF

D: TRBD2
size: NA
V: TRBV7-3
length: 18
J: TRBJ2-1
DNA: TGTGCCAGCAGCTTAAGGTGGAGCGGGGGCCCCTCCTACAATGAGCAGTTCTTC
CDR3: CASSLRWSGGPSYNEQFF

D: NA
size: NA
V: TRBV7-9
length: 12
J: TRBJ1-4
DNA: TGTGCAGACAGGCGATGGGATGAAAAACTGTTTTTT
CDR3: CADRRWDEKLFF

D: NA
size: NA
V: TRBV28
length: 13
J: TRBJ1-2
DNA: TGTGCCAGCACCACCGACAGATACTATGGCTACACCTTC
CDR3: CASTTDRYYGYTF

D: TRBD1
size: NA
V: TRBV7-2
length: 14
J: TRBJ1-1
DNA: TGTGCCAGCAGCTTAGCACAGGGGGGCACTGAAGCTTTCTTT
CDR3: CASSLAQGGTEAFF

D: NA
size: NA
V: TRBV7-9
length: 14
J: TRBJ2-5
DNA: TGTGCCAGCAGCGCCGATGGGGGGCAAGAGACCCAGTACTTC
CDR3: CASSADGGQETQYF

D: NA
size: NA
V: TRBV7-3
length: 14
J: TRBJ2-3
DNA: TGTGCCAGCAGCCCTGGACTTGACACAGATACGCAGTATTTT
CDR3: CASSPGLDTDTQYF

D: NA
size: NA
V: TRBV27
length: 14
J: TRBJ1-2
DNA: TGTGCCAGCAGTTTATCCACGGCTAACTATGGCTACACCTTC
CDR3: CASSLSTANYGYTF

D: NA
size: NA
V: TRBV5-4
length: 17
J: TRBJ2-1
DNA: TGTGCCAGCAGCTTGGGCGCGGGGCCGACAACATACAATGAGCAGTTCTTC
CDR3: CASSLGAGPTTYNEQFF

D: TRBD1
size: NA
V: TRBV4-3
length: 18
J: TRBJ1-2
DNA: TGCGCCAGCAGCCAAGGGGTGTCCGTGTCGGGACAGGTGGGTGGCTACACCTTC
CDR3: CASSQGVSVSGQVGGYTF

D: NA
size: NA
V: TRBV20-1
length: 11
J: TRBJ1-1
DNA: TGCAGTGCTAGAGCTGACACTGAAGCTTTCTTT
CDR3: CSARADTEAFF

D: TRBD2
size: NA
V: TRBV7-3
length: 17
J: TRBJ2-3
DNA: TGTGCCAGCAGCCTCCGTACTAGCGGGGGGTCCACAGATACGCAGTATTTT
CDR3: CASSLRTSGGSTDTQYF

D: TRBD1
size: NA
V: TRBV28
length: 17
J: TRBJ2-7
DNA: TGTGCCAGCAGTTCCTTGGGACAGGGGGTATACTCCTACGAGCAGTACTTC
CDR3: CASSSLGQGVYSYEQYF

D: NA
size: NA
V: TRBV24-1
length: 13
J: TRBJ2-7
DNA: TGTGCCACCAGTGACACAGGGATATACGAGCAGTACTTC
CDR3: CATSDTGIYEQYF

D: TRBD1
size: NA
V: TRBV11-2
length: 15
J: TRBJ2-7
DNA: TGTGCCAGCACCCGCGGACAGGGCCCTTCCTACGAGCAGTACTTC
CDR3: CASTRGQGPSYEQYF

D: TRBD1
size: NA
V: TRBV7-2
length: 16
J: TRBJ1-6
DNA: TGTGCCAGCAACCCAAACTCAGGGGGTAATAATTCACCCCTCCACTTT
CDR3: CASNPNSGGNNSPLHF

D: TRBD1
size: NA
V: TRBV6-5
length: 15
J: TRBJ1-2
DNA: TGTGCCAGCACTTACTCGAACAGGGGGGGAAATGGCTACACCTTC
CDR3: CASTYSNRGGNGYTF